The 22 T cell receptor beta chains listed next were all sequenced from one sample in a study of graft-versus-host responses after intestinal transplantation. Their antigen targets remain unknown. The data were produced by immunoSEQ multiplex PCR, yet TCRdb's version contains in-frame clones alone and is incomplete. The table records some 79,000 clones, approximately 91% of them present only once. This specimen consisted of unstimulated CD4+ T cells sorted from spleen or lymph node cells, obtained before intestinal transplant. Every receptor here comes from a human donor who received an intestinal transplant.

This clone is a singleton in its sample. The V and J genes are TRBV15 and TRBJ1-5; D is ambiguous. The CDR3 covers 15 residues. Germline values: CDR1 LNHNV, CDR2 YYDKDF (reference sequence). Trimming shortened V by 0 bases and J by 4 bases, and 10 bases separated the two germline ends. The CDR3 here is CATSRDPRENQPQHF. The CDR3 coding sequence is TGTGCCACCAGCAGAGATCCTAGGGAGAATCAGCCCCAGCATTTT.

The rearrangement joins TRBV7-8 to TRBJ1-2; 7 bases fit TRBD1. The germline gives CDR1 SGHVS, CDR2 FQNEAQ. With V trimmed by 5 bases and J by 4 bases, 10 bases remained unmatched. This CDR3 has 15 residues. DNA for the CDR3: TGTGCCAGCAGCGAAAGACAGGGCGGCGGCTATGGCTACACCTTC. It yields the protein CASSERQGGGYGYTF.

For the CDR3, the DNA is TGTGCCAGCTCACAGGAGGGGAATGGCTACACCTTC. Its protein is CASSQEGNGYTF. The rearrangement uses TRBV18 and TRBJ1-2, with D possibly being TRBD1 (5 bases). V lost 4 bases to trimming and J lost 6 bases, with 9 bases between them. This CDR3 has 12 amino acids. The V gene's germline CDR1 is KGHSH and CDR2 LQKENI.

Written as DNA, the CDR3 is TGTGCCAGCGAGGTAACCCCCACTGAAGCTTTCTTT. This gives the protein CASEVTPTEAFF. This chain connects TRBV2 to TRBJ1-1; no clear D gene. V lost 8 bases, J lost 4 bases, and 11 bases lay in between. The CDR3 totals 12 residues. The V gene's germline CDR1 is SNHLY and CDR2 FYNNEI.

The chain is built from TRBV5-4 and TRBJ2-3; tentatively, D is TRBD2 (6 bases). The germline V and J ends were trimmed by 4 bases and 0 bases, with 12 bases remaining between them. The length of the CDR3 is 15 residues. CDR1 is SGHNT, CDR2 YYREEE, per germline (reference sequence). The CDR3 bases are TGTGCCAGCAGCGCGGGATCCTCTAGCACAGATACGCAGTATTTT. This gives the protein CASSAGSSSTDTQYF.

V and J are TRBV6-1 and TRBJ2-5; 10 bases are shared with TRBD1. The ends lost 2 bases at V and 4 bases at J; junction bases unmatched: 4. The CDR3 covers 15 residues. Germline V gives CDR1 MNHNS, CDR2 SASEGT. CDR3 nucleotide sequence: TGTGCCAGCAGTGAATGGGGGACAGGGGCAGAGACCCAGTACTTC. It is translated as CASSEWGTGAETQYF.

The gene calls are TRBV15 and TRBJ2-7; TRBD1 agrees at 10 bases. The V gene's germline CDR1 is LNHNV and CDR2 YYDKDF (reference sequence). CDR3 length: 15 amino acids. V was pared by 1 base and J by 2 bases, with 2 bases of the junction left unmatched. The CDR3 protein is CATSRAGQGAYEQYF. CDR3 coding DNA: TGTGCCACCAGCAGAGCAGGACAGGGGGCCTACGAGCAGTACTTC.

V is TRBV7-9 and J is TRBJ2-5, with 9 bases matching TRBD2. TRBJ2-7 matches the DNA end more closely, so the J call is doubtful. CDR3 length equals 16 residues. Germline V gene sequence: CDR1 SEHNR, CDR2 FQNEAQ (reference sequence). DNA for the CDR3: TGTGCCACCGCGCCGGGACTAGCCCAGACGCCCTACGAGCAGTACTTC. Encoded protein: CATAPGLAQTPYEQYF.

V usage is TRBV5-1 and J usage is TRBJ1-3; 7 nucleotides match TRBD1. This CDR3 region has 14 residues. The germline V gene encodes CDR1 SGHRS and CDR2 YFSETQ. Trimming removed 2 bases from V and 4 bases from J; junction bases left unmatched: 3. In DNA form, the CDR3 reads TGCGCCAGCAGCTTTTCAGGGGGAGGAAACACCATATATTTT. Its protein is CASSFSGGGNTIYF.

The chain recombines TRBV5-1 with TRBJ1-5; 7 nucleotides match TRBD1. The CDR3 is made up of 14 amino acids. The V segment lost 0 bases and the J segment 3 bases; nucleotides outside the gene matches: 0. Germline CDR1 is SGHRS and CDR2 is YFSETQ. In DNA form, the CDR3 reads TGCGCCAGCAGCTTGGAGGGGGCCAATCAGCCCCAGCATTTT. Translated, it gives CASSLEGANQPQHF.

This rearrangement joins TRBV5-1 to TRBJ2-7; D is possibly TRBD1 (6 bases). V lost 4 bases and J lost 4, with 18 bases in between. Germline CDR1 and CDR2: SGHRS and YFSETQ. CDR3 length: 15 residues. CDR3 sequence: CASSAQGPPRYEQYF. The CDR3, as DNA: TGCGCCAGCAGCGCACAGGGCCCGCCGAGGTACGAGCAGTACTTC.

This chain links TRBV27 with TRBJ2-3; 7 bases agree with TRBD2. J was trimmed by 3 bases and V by 3 bases; bases with no gene match: 3. Germline CDR1 reads MNHEY; CDR2 reads SMNVEV (reference sequence). This CDR3 has 14 residues. The CDR3 DNA reads TGTGCCAGCAGTTTCGGCGGGAGAACAGATACGCAGTATTTT. This gives the protein CASSFGGRTDTQYF.

This chain connects TRBV10-3 to TRBJ2-3, with D tentatively TRBD2 (6 bases). This CDR3 is 14 amino acids long. The germline V gene has CDR1 ENHRY and CDR2 SYGVKD. V lost 10 bases and J 0 bases, leaving 14 bases between the germline ends. The CDR3 region has the DNA TGTGCCACCCGCGGGGAGCAGAGCACAGATACGCAGTATTTT. This codes for CATRGEQSTDTQYF.

This sequence joins TRBV5-6 and TRBJ1-2; D is unclear. V was trimmed by 4 bases and J by 7 bases, leaving 14 bases between them. The CDR3 extends over 13 amino acids. Germline CDR1 and CDR2: SGHDT and YYEEEE. For the CDR3, the DNA is TGTGCCAGCAGCGTGGGCGTTGAGGGTGGCTACACCTTC. The encoded protein is CASSVGVEGGYTF.

The chain employs TRBV18 and TRBJ1-2; D remains ambiguous. The V end lost 6 bases, the J end lost 4 bases, and 15 bases lay between the germline ends. The CDR3 is made up of 14 amino acids. Germline V gene sequence: CDR1 KGHSH, CDR2 LQKENI. CDR3 nucleotide sequence: TGTGCCAGCTCGTTCACCGTAGATCCCTATGGCTACACCTTC. This encodes CASSFTVDPYGYTF.

The V call is TRBV30, the J call TRBJ2-3; D is unclear. Germline CDR1 is GTSNPN and CDR2 is SVGIG (reference sequence). This CDR3 has 12 residues. The V gene lost 5 bases and the J gene lost 0 bases, with 6 bases spanning the gap. Here the CDR3 DNA reads TGTGCCTGGGACTCAAGCACAGATACGCAGTATTTT. This codes for CAWDSSTDTQYF.

The chain carries TRBV9 and TRBJ2-2, with TRBD1 identical over 8 bases. Unmatched junction bases numbered 10, after V lost 3 bases and J lost 3 bases. Per germline, CDR1 SGDLS and CDR2 YYNGEE. The CDR3 is 17 amino acids. CDR3 sequence reads: CASSGLQGAWDTGELFF. Written as DNA, the CDR3 is TGTGCCAGCAGCGGATTGCAGGGGGCGTGGGACACCGGGGAGCTGTTTTTT. Complete variable domain (other parts from reference TRBV9 and TRBJ2-2): DSGVTQTPKHLITATGQRVTLRCSPRSGDLSVYWYQQSLDQGLQFLIQYYNGEERAKGNILERFSAQQFPDLHSELNLSSLELGDSALYFCASSGLQGAWDTGELFFGEGSRLTVL.

This clone was recorded a few times. The CDR3 DNA follows: TGTGCCAGCAGGGGAGGACGCGGGACAGACTATGGCTACACCTTC. This codes for CASRGGRGTDYGYTF. This chain connects TRBV6-1 to TRBJ1-2; 7 nucleotides align to TRBD1. Germline values: CDR1 MNHNS, CDR2 SASEGT. The CDR3 consists of 15 residues. The trim removed 6 bases at V and 3 bases at J, leaving 10 bases unmatched.

The rearrangement uses TRBV7-9 and TRBJ1-2, with TRBD1 as a possible D gene (6 bases). The CDR3 length is 13 residues. V was shortened by 5 bases and J by 4 bases, with 11 bases between the two germline ends. Looked up from germline, CDR1 is SEHNR and CDR2 is FQNEAQ (reference sequence). The CDR3 sequence is CASSARGGYGYTF. The CDR3 nucleotides read TGTGCCAGCAGCGCCCGAGGGGGCTATGGCTACACCTTC.

The chain employs TRBV16 and TRBJ1-6; 8 positions agree with TRBD1. The CDR3 runs 18 residues. With 1 base clipped from V and 8 bases from J, the junction kept 13 bases outside the gene matches. Germline values: CDR1 KGHSY, CDR2 FQNENV. The CDR3 is CASSQLTGGVTGYSPLHF. DNA of the CDR3: TGTGCCAGCAGCCAATTAACAGGGGGTGTTACCGGTTATTCACCCCTCCACTTT.

V and J are TRBV7-8 and TRBJ2-1; the match to TRBD2 covers 13 bases. Germline assignment: CDR1 SGHVS and CDR2 FQNEAQ. There are 17 residues in the CDR3. V was clipped by 1 base and J by 4 bases; unmatched bases: 4. The CDR3 reads CASSLGTLAGGYNEQFF. The CDR3 nucleotides read TGTGCCAGCAGCTTAGGGACACTAGCGGGGGGGTACAATGAGCAGTTCTTC.

The CDR3 region has the DNA TGTGCCAGTAGTAAGATTGGACAGGGGGTCAATCAGCCCCAGCATTTT. It specifies CASSKIGQGVNQPQHF. V and J are TRBV19 and TRBJ1-5, with TRBD1 matching 10 bases. V gave up 4 bases and J gave up 3 bases; unmatched junction bases: 6. Germline CDR1 is LNHDA and CDR2 is SQIVND (reference sequence). This CDR3 is built from 16 residues.